These 3 T cell receptor beta chains share one sample of origin, sequenced in a study of blood T cell repertoires in COVID-19. Libraries were prepared by immunoSEQ multiplex PCR; TCRdb keeps only in-frame clonotypes and omits some of them. The data show some 150,000 clones, around nine tenths seen once. Sequenced: peripheral blood. These receptors all stem from a woman aged 40 to 50 with acute or convalescent COVID-19.

The chain has TRBV19 and TRBJ1-5; D is ambiguous. Germline lookup yields CDR1 LNHDA and CDR2 SQIVND (reference sequence). The CDR3 contains 16 residues. Trimming took off 1 base at V and 11 bases at J, with 21 bases between the two ends. CDR3 protein: CASSIGARSQRAAQHF. CDR3 DNA: TGTGCCAGTAGTATAGGTGCCAGGTCACAGAGGGCGGCCCAGCATTTT. The whole variable domain, remainder taken from reference TRBV19 and TRBJ1-5, is DGGITQSPKYLFRKEGQNVTLSCEQNLNHDAMYWYRQDPGQGLRLIYYSQIVNDFQKGDIAEGYSVSREKKESFPLTVTSAQKNPTAFYLCASSIGARSQRAAQHFGDGTRLSIL.

The V and J genes are TRBV7-2 and TRBJ1-3, with unresolved D. Germline V CDR1 and CDR2: SGHTA, FQGNSA. V shed 6 bases and J shed 0 bases, with 12 bases lying between them. The CDR3 covers 15 residues. The CDR3 DNA sequence: TGTGCCAGCAGTTCGGACGACTACTCTGGAAACACCATATATTTT. Protein: CASSSDDYSGNTIYF.

The chain carries TRBV2 and TRBJ2-3, with 10 bases identical to TRBD2. The junction had 17 bases not matched to a gene; V was cut back by 4 bases and J by 4 bases. The CDR3 sequence is 19 residues long. Germline assignment: CDR1 SNHLY and CDR2 FYNNEI. Here the CDR3 reads CASSGPHPTGTSEADTQYF. CDR3 DNA sequence: TGTGCCAGCAGTGGACCCCATCCGACAGGGACTAGCGAAGCAGATACGCAGTATTTT. The full variable domain, with the rest looked up from reference TRBV2 and TRBJ2-3, is EPEVTQTPSHQVTQMGQEVILRCVPISNHLYFYWYRQILGQKVEFLVSFYNNEISEKSEIFDDQFSVERPDGSNFTLKIRSTKLEDSAMYFCASSGPHPTGTSEADTQYFGPGTRLTVL.